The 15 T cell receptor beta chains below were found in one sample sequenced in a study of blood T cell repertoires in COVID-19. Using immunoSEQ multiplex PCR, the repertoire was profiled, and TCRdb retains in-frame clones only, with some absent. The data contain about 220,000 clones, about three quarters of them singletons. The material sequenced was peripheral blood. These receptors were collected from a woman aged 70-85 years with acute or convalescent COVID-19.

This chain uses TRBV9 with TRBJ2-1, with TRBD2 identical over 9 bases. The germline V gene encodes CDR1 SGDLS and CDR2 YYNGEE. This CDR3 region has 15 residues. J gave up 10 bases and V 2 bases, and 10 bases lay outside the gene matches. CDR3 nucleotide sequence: TGTGCCAGCAGCGTGATGGGCGGGGGGGCTCTGGAGCAGTTCTTC. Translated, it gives CASSVMGGGALEQFF.

The CDR3 here is CASSLTGPSYNEQFF. The DNA of the CDR3 is TGTGCCAGCAGCTTGACAGGGCCCTCCTACAATGAGCAGTTCTTC. The rearrangement joins TRBV13 to TRBJ2-1, with 7 bases aligning to TRBD1. The germline CDR1 and CDR2 sequences are PRHDT and FYEKMQ (reference sequence). The junction had 2 bases not matched to a gene; V was cut back by 3 bases and J by 0 bases. The CDR3 consists of 15 residues.

CDR3 region: CASSQDRRPGQVNNEQFF. The CDR3 nucleotides read TGTGCCAGCAGCCAAGATCGAAGACCGGGACAGGTCAACAATGAGCAGTTCTTC. The V call is TRBV3-1 (or the pseudogene TRBV3-2), the J call TRBJ2-1, with TRBD1 identical over 8 bases. Germline values: CDR1 LGHDT, CDR2 YNNKEL (reference sequence). V shed 0 bases and J 5 bases; nucleotides not matched to a gene: 12. The CDR3 is made up of 18 amino acids.

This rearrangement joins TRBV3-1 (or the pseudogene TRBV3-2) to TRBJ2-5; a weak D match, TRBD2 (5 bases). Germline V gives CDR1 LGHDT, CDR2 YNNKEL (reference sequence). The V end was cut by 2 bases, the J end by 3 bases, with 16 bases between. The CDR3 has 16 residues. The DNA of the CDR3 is TGTGCCAGCAGCCAAAGACGGACTGGGGTGAAAGAGACCCAGTACTTC. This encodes CASSQRRTGVKETQYF.

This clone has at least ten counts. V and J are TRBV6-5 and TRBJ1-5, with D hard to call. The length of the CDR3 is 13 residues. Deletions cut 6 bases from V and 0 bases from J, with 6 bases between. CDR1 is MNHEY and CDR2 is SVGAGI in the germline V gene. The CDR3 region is CASRRNSNQPQHF. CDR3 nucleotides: TGTGCCAGCAGGAGAAATAGCAATCAGCCCCAGCATTTT.

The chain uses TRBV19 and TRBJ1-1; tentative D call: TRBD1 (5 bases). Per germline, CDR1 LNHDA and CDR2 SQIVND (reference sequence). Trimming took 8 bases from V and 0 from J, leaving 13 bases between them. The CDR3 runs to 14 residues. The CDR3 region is CASVQGRMNTEAFF. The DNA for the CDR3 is TGTGCCAGTGTGCAGGGAAGGATGAACACTGAAGCTTTCTTT.

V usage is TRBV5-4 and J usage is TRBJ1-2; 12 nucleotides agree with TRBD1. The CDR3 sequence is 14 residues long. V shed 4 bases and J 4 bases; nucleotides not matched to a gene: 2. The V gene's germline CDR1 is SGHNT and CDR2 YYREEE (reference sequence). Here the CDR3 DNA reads TGTGCCAGCAGCCAGGGACAGGGGGCCTATGGCTACACCTTC. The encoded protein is CASSQGQGAYGYTF.

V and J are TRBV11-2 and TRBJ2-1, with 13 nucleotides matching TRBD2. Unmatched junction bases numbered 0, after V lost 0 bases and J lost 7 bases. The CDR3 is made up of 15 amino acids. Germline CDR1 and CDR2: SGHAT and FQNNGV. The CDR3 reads CASSLEGLAGNEQFF. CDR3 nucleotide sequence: TGTGCCAGCAGCTTAGAGGGACTAGCGGGGAATGAGCAGTTCTTC.

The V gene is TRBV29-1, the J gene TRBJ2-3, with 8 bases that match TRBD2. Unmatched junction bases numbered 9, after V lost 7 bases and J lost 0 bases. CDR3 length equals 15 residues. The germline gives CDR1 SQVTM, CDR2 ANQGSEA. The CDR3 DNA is TGCAGCGCCCGAGCACTAGCGGCAAGCACAGATACGCAGTATTTT. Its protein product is CSARALAASTDTQYF.

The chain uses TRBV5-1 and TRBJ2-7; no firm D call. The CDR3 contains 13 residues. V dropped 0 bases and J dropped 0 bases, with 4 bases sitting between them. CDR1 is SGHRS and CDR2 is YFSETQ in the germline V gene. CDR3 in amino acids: CASSLASSYEQYF. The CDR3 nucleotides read TGCGCCAGCAGCTTGGCCAGCTCCTACGAGCAGTACTTC. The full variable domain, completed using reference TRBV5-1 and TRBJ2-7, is KAGVTQTPRYLIKTRGQQVTLSCSPISGHRSVSWYQQTPGQGLQFLFEYFSETQRNKGNFPGRFSGRQFSNSRSEMNVSTLELGDSALYLCASSLASSYEQYFGPGTRLTVT.

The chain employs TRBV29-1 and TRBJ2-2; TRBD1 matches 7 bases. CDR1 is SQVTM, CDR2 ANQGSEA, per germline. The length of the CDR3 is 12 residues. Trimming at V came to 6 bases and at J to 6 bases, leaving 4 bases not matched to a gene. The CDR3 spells CSVEGQPGELFF. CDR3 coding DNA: TGCAGCGTCGAGGGACAGCCCGGGGAGCTGTTTTTT.

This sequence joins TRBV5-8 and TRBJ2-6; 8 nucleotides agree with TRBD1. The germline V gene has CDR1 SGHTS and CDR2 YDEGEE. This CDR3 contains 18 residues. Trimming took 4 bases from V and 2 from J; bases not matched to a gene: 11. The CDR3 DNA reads TGTGCCAGCAGCCCTCGACAGGGGTTCGGTGCTGGGGCCAACGTCCTGACTTTC. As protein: CASSPRQGFGAGANVLTF.

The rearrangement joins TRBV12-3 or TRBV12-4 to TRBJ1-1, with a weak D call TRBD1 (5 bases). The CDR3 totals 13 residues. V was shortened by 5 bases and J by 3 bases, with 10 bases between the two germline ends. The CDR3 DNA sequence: TGTGCCAGCAGTCTCCAGGGCGACACTGAAGCTTTCTTT. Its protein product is CASSLQGDTEAFF.

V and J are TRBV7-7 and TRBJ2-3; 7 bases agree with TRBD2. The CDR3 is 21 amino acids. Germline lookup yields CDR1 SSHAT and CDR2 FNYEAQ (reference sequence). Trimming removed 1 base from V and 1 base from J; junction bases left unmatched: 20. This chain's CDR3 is CASSLELEGEAGSLGTDTQYF. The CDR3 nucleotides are TGTGCCAGCAGCTTAGAGTTAGAAGGAGAAGCGGGATCCTTGGGCACAGATACGCAGTATTTT.

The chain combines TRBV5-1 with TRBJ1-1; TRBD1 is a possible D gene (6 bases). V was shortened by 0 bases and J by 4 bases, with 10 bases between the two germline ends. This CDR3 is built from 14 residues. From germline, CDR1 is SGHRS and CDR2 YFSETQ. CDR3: CASSLEQGITEAFF. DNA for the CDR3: TGCGCCAGCAGCTTGGAACAGGGCATCACTGAAGCTTTCTTT.